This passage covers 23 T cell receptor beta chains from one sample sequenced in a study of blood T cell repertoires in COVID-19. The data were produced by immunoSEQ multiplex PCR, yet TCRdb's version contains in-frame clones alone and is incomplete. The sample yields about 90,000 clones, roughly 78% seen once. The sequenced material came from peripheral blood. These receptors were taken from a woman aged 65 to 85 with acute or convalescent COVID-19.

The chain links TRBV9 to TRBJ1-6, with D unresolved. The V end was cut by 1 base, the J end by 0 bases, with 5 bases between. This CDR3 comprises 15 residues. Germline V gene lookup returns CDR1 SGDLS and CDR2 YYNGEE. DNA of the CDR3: TGTGCCAGCAGCGTATTTAGCTCCTATAATTCACCCCTCCACTTT. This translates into CASSVFSSYNSPLHF.

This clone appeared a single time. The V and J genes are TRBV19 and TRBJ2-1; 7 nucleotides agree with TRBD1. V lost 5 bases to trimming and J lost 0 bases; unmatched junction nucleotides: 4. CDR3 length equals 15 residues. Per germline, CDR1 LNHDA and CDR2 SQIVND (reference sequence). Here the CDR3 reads CASSLGQSSYNEQFF. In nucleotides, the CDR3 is TGTGCCAGTAGTTTGGGACAGTCCTCCTACAATGAGCAGTTCTTC.

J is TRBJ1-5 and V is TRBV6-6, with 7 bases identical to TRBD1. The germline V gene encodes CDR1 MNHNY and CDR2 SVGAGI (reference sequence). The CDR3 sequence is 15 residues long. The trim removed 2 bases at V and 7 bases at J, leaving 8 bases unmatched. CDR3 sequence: CASSYPGQARQPQHF. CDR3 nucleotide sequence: TGTGCCAGCAGTTACCCCGGACAGGCAAGACAGCCCCAGCATTTT.

CDR3 coding DNA: TGTGCCAGCAGCCGTGGGGGGACAGGGGGCGAAGCTTTCTTT. This sequence encodes CASSRGGTGGEAFF. This chain joins TRBV3-1 (or the pseudogene TRBV3-2) and TRBJ1-1; 12 positions match TRBD1. Losses at the gene ends were 4 bases for V and 8 bases for J; bases not matched to a gene: 5. The CDR3 runs to 14 residues. Per germline, CDR1 LGHDT and CDR2 YNNKEL (reference sequence).

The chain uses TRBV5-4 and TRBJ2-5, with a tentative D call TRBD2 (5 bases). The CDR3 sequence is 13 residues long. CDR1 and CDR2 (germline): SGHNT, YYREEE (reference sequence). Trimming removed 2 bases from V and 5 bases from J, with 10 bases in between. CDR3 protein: CASSLAQRETQYF. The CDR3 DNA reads TGTGCCAGCAGCTTAGCCCAGCGGGAGACCCAGTACTTC. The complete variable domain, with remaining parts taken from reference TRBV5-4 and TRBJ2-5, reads ETGVTQSPTHLIKTRGQQVTLRCSSQSGHNTVSWYQQALGQGPQFIFQYYREEENGRGNFPPRFSGLQFPNYSSELNVNALELDDSALYLCASSLAQRETQYFGPGTRLLVL.

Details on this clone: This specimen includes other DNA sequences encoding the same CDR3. DNA of the CDR3: TGTGCCAGCAGTTACACAGGGGGCACTGAAGCTTTCTTT. Translated, it gives CASSYTGGTEAFF. The genes are TRBV6-5 and TRBJ1-1, with 8 bases lining up with TRBD1. Germline CDR1 MNHEY, CDR2 SVGAGI. V lost 2 bases to trimming and J lost 4 bases; unmatched junction nucleotides: 0. The CDR3 is 13 amino acids.

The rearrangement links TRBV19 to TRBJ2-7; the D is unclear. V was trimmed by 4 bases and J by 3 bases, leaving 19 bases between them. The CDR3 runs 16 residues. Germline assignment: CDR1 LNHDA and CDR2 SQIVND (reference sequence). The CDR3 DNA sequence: TGTGCCAGTAGTAAACTGAGACATCCCCTGGGCTACGAGCAGTACTTC. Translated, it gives CASSKLRHPLGYEQYF.

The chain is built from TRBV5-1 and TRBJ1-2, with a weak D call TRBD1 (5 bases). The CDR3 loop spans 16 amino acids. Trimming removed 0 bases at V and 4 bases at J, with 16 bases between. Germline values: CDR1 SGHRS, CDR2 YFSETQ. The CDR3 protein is CASSLDGQGSFYGYTF. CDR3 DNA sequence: TGCGCCAGCAGCTTGGATGGGCAGGGATCCTTCTATGGCTACACCTTC.

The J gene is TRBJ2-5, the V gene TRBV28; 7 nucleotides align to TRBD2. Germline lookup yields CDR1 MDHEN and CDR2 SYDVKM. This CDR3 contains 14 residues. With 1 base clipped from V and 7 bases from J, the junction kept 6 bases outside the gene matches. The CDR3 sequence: CASSLSAGEGTQYF. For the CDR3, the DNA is TGTGCCAGCAGTTTATCGGCGGGAGAGGGGACCCAGTACTTC.

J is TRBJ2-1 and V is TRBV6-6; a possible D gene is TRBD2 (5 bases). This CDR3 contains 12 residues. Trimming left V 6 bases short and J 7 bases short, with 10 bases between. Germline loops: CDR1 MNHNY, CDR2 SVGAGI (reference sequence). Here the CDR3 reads CASRPGVNEQFF. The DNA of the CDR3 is TGTGCCAGCAGGCCCGGGGTTAATGAGCAGTTCTTC.

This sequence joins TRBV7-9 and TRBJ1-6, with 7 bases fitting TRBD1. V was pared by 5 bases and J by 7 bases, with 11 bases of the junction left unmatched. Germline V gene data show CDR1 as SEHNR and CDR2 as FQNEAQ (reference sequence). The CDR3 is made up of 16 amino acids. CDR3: CASSVQGFGGNSPLHF. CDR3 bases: TGTGCCAGCAGCGTACAGGGGTTCGGGGGCAATTCACCCCTCCACTTT.

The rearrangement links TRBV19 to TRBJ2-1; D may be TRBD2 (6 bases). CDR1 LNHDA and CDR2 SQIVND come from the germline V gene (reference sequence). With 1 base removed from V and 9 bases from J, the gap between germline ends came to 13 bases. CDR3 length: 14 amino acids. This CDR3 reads CASSIGGTPAEQFF. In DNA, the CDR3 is TGTGCCAGTAGTATAGGCGGGACCCCAGCTGAGCAGTTCTTC.

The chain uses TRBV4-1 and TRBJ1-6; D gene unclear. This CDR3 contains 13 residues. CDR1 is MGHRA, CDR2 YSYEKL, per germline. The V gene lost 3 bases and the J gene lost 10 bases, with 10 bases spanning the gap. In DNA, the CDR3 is TGCGCCAGCAGCCAGGGCAGCGGCTCACCCCTCCACTTT. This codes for CASSQGSGSPLHF.

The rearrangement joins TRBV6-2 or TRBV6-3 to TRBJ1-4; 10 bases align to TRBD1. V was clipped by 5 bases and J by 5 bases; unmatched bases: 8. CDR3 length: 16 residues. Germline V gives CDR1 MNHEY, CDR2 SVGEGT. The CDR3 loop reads CASSRADRGLNEKLFF. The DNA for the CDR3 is TGTGCCAGCAGTCGAGCTGACAGGGGGCTAAATGAAAAACTGTTTTTT.

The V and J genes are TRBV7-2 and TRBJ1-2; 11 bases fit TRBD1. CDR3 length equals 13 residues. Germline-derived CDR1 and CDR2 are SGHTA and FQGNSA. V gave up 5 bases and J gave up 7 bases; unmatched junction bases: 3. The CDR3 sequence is CASSHGTGGGYTF. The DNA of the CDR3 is TGTGCCAGCAGCCACGGGACAGGGGGTGGCTACACCTTC. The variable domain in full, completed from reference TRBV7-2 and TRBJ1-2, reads GAGVSQSPSNKVTEKGKDVELRCDPISGHTALYWYRQSLGQGLEFLIYFQGNSAPDKSGLPSDRFSAERTGGSVSTLTIQRTQQEDSAVYLCASSHGTGGGYTFGSGTRLTVV.

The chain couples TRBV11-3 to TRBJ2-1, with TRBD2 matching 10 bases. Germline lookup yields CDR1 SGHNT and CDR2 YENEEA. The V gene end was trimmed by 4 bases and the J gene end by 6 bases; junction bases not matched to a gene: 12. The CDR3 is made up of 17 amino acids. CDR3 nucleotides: TGTGCCAGCAGCTCCCAGCGGGAGGGCACTTTTTCCAATGAGCAGTTCTTC. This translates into CASSSQREGTFSNEQFF.

The CDR3 is CASRPTSGGLSGELFF. CDR3 nucleotides: TGTGCCAGCAGGCCTACTAGCGGGGGCCTATCCGGGGAGCTGTTTTTT. The J gene is TRBJ2-2, the V gene TRBV2, with TRBD2 matching 11 bases. This CDR3 is 16 amino acids long. Germline V gene data show CDR1 as SNHLY and CDR2 as FYNNEI. V dropped 6 bases and J dropped 6; count of bases not matched to a gene: 9. The full variable domain, rest sourced from reference TRBV2 and TRBJ2-2, is EPEVTQTPSHQVTQMGQEVILRCVPISNHLYFYWYRQILGQKVEFLVSFYNNEISEKSEIFDDQFSVERPDGSNFTLKIRSTKLEDSAMYFCASRPTSGGLSGELFFGEGSRLTVL.

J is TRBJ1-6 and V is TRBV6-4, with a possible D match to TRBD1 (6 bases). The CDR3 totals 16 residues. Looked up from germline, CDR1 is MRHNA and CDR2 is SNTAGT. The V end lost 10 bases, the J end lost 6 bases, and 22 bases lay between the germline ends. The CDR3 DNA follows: TGTGCCATCTCATCCCACAGGGACCTAACTAATTCACCCCTCCACTTT. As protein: CAISSHRDLTNSPLHF.

Written as DNA, the CDR3 is TGTGCCATCAGTGACCCTCTGGGGCGGGAGGCAGATACGCAGTATTTT. It encodes CAISDPLGREADTQYF. The chain joins TRBV10-3 to TRBJ2-3; 8 bases map to TRBD2. Germline trimming cut 3 bases from V and 4 bases from J; bases unmatched to any gene: 9. The CDR3 runs 16 residues. Per germline, CDR1 ENHRY and CDR2 SYGVKD.

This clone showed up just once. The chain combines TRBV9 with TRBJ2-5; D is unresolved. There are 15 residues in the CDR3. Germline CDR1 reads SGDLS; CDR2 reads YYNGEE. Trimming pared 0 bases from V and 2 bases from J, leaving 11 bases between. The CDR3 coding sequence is TGTGCCAGCAGCGTAGGAGAGAGGTTGCAAGAGACCCAGTACTTC. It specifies CASSVGERLQETQYF.

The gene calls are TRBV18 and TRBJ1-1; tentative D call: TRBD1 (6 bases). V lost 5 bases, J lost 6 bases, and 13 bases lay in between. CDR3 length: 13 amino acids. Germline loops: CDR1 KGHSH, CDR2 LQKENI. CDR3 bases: TGTGCCAGCTCAGCTACAGGGCGGCCTGAAGCTTTCTTT. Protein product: CASSATGRPEAFF.

This CDR3 reads CASSRVAGSGSYNEQFF. CDR3 sequence (DNA): TGTGCCAGCAGCCGAGTGGCGGGGTCGGGCTCCTACAATGAGCAGTTCTTC. The genes are TRBV6-6 and TRBJ2-1; perhaps TRBD2 as D (6 bases). The CDR3 runs 17 residues. Germline V gene lookup returns CDR1 MNHNY and CDR2 SVGAGI (reference sequence). Trimming left V 6 bases short and J 0 bases short, with 18 bases between.

The chain's CDR3 is CASSWDIYEQYF. In nucleotides, the CDR3 is TGTGCCAGCAGCTGGGACATCTACGAGCAGTACTTC. The V call is TRBV5-5, the J call TRBJ2-7; tentatively, D is TRBD1 (6 bases). The germline gives CDR1 SGHKS, CDR2 YYEKEE (reference sequence). Trimming cost V 3 bases and J 3 bases, with 7 bases left between them. This CDR3 is 12 amino acids long.